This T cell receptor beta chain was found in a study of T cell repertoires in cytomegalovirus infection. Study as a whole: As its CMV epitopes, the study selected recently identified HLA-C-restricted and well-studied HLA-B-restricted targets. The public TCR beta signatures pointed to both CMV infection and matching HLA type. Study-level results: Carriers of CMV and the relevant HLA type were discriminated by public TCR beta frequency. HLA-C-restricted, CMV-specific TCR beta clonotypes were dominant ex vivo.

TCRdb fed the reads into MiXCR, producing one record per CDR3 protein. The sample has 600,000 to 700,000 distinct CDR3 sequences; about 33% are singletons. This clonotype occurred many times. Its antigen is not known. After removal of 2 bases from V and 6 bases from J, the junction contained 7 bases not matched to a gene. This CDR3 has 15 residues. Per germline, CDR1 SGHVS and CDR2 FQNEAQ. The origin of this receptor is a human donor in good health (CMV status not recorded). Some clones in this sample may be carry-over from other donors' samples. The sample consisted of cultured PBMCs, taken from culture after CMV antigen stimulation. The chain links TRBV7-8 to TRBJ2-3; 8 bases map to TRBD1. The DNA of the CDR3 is TGTGCCAGCAGCTTACTTCCGGGACAGGCGGATACGCAGTATTTT. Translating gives CASSLLPGQADTQYF.